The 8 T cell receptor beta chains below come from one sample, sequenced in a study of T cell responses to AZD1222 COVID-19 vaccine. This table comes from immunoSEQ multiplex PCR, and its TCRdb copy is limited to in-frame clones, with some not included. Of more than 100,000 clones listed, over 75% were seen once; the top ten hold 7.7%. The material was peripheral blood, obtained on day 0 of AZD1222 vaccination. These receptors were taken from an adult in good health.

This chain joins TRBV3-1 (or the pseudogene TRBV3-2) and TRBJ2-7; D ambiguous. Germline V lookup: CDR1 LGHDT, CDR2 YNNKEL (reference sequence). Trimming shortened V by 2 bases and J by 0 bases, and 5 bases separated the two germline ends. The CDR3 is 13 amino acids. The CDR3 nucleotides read TGTGCCAGCAGCCAAAGGGCCTCCTACGAGCAGTACTTC. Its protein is CASSQRASYEQYF.

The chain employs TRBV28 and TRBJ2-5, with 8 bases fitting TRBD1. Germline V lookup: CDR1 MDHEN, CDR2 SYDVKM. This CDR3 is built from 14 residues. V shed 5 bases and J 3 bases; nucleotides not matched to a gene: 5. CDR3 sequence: CASSPGTGKETQYF. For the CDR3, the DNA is TGTGCCAGCAGTCCCGGGACAGGAAAAGAGACCCAGTACTTC.

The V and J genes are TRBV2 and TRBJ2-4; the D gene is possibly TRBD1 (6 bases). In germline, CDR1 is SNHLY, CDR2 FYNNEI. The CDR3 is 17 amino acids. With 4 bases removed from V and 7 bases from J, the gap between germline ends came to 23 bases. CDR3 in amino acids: CASSGATAAQGPNIQYF. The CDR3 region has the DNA TGTGCCAGCAGTGGGGCAACAGCCGCCCAGGGGCCGAACATTCAGTACTTC.

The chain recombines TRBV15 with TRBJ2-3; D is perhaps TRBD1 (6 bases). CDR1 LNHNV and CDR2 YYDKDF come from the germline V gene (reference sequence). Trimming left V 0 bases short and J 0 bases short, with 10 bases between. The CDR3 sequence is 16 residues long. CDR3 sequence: CATSRDKGHSTDTQYF. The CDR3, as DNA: TGTGCCACCAGCAGAGATAAGGGACATAGCACAGATACGCAGTATTTT.

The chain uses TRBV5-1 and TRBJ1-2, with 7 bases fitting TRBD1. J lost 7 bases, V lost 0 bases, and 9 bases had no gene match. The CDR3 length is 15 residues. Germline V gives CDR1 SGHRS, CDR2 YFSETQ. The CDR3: CASSLAERGQGGYTF. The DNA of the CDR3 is TGCGCCAGCAGCTTGGCCGAGAGGGGGCAGGGTGGCTACACCTTC. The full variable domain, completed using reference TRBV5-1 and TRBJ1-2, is KAGVTQTPRYLIKTRGQQVTLSCSPISGHRSVSWYQQTPGQGLQFLFEYFSETQRNKGNFPGRFSGRQFSNSRSEMNVSTLELGDSALYLCASSLAERGQGGYTFGSGTRLTVV.

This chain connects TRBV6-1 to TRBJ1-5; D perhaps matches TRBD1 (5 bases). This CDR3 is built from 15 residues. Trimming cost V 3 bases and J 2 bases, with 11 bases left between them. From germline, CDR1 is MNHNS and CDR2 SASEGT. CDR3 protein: CASSDRTLGNQPQHF. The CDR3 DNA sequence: TGTGCCAGCAGTGATCGGACACTTGGCAATCAGCCCCAGCATTTT.

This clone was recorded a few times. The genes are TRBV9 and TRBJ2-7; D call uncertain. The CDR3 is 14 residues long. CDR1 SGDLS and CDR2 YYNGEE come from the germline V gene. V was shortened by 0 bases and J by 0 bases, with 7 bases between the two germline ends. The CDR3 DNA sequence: TGTGCCAGCAGCGTAGCCAGGAACTCCTACGAGCAGTACTTC. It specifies CASSVARNSYEQYF.

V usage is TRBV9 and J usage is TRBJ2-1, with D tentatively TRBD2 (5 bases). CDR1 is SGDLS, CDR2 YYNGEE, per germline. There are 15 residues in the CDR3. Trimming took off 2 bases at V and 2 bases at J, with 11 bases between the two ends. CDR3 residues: CASSVSVGAYNEQFF. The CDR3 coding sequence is TGTGCCAGCAGCGTCTCTGTCGGGGCCTACAATGAGCAGTTCTTC. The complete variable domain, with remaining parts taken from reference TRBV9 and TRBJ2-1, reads DSGVTQTPKHLITATGQRVTLRCSPRSGDLSVYWYQQSLDQGLQFLIQYYNGEERAKGNILERFSAQQFPDLHSELNLSSLELGDSALYFCASSVSVGAYNEQFFGPGTRLTVL.